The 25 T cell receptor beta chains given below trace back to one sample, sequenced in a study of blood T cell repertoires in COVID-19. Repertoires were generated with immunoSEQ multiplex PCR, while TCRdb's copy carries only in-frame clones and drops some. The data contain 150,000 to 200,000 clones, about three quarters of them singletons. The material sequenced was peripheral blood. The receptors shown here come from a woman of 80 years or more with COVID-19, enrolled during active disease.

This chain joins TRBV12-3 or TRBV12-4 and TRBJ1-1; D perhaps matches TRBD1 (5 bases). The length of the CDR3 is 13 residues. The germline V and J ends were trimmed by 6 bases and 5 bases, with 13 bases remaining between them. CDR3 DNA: TGTGCCAGCAGCCAACTCTACAGGACTGAAGCTTTCTTT. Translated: CASSQLYRTEAFF.

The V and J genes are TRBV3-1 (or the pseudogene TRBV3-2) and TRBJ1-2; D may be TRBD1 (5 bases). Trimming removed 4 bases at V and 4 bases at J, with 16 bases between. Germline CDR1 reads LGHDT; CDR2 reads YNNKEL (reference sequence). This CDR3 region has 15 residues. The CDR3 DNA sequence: TGTGCCAGCAGCCCCCCAGCGGGGCCACTCTATGGCTACACCTTC. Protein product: CASSPPAGPLYGYTF.

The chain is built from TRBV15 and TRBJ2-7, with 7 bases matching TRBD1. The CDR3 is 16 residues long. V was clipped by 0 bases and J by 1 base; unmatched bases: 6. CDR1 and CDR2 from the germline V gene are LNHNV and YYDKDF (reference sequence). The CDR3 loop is CATSRDTLTGSYEQYF. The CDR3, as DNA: TGTGCCACCAGCAGAGATACCCTGACAGGGTCCTACGAGCAGTACTTC.

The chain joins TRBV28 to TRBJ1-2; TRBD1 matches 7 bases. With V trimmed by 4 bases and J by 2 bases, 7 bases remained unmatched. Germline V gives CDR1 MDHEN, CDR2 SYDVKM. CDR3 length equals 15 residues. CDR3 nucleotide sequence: TGTGCCAGCAGTTCCCTCACGACAGGGAACTATGGCTACACCTTC. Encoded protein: CASSSLTTGNYGYTF.

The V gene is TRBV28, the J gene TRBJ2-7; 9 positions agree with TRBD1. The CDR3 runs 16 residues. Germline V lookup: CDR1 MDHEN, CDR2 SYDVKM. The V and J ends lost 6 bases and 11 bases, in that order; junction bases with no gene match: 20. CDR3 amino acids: CASSFSPGQGYLGEYF. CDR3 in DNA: TGTGCCAGCAGCTTCTCTCCGGGACAGGGCTACCTGGGGGAGTACTTC.

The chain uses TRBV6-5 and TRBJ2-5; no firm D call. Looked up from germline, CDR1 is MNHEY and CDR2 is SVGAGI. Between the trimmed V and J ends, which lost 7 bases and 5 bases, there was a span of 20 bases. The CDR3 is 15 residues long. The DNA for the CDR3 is TGTGCCAGCAAACGCTCGTTCCTGGTCCGGGAGACCCAGTACTTC. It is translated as CASKRSFLVRETQYF.

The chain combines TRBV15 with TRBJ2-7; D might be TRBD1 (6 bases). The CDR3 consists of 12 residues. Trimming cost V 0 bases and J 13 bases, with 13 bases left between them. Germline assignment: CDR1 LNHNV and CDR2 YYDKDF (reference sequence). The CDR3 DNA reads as TGTGCCACCAGCAGAGATCAGGGGAGACTATACTTC. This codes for CATSRDQGRLYF.

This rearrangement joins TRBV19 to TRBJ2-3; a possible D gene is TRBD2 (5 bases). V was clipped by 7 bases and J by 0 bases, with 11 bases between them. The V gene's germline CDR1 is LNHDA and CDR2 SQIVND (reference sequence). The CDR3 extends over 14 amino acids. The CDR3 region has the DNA TGTGCCAGTACCAGCGGATCTAGCACAGATACGCAGTATTTT. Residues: CASTSGSSTDTQYF.

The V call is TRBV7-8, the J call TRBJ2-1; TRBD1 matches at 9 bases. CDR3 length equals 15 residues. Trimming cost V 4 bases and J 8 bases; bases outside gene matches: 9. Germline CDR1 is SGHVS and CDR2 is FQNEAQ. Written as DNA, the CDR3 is TGTGCCAGCAGCTCACTCGGACAGGGGAGGGATGAGCAGTTCTTC. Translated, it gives CASSSLGQGRDEQFF.

The CDR3 DNA reads as TGCAGCGTTGAAGAACTTGGTGGGGCCACCTACGAGCAGTACTTC. Translated: CSVEELGGATYEQYF. The J gene is TRBJ2-7, the V gene TRBV29-1; tentative D call: TRBD1 (5 bases). CDR3 length: 15 amino acids. CDR1 is SQVTM, CDR2 ANQGSEA, per germline. V gave up 0 bases and J gave up 2 bases, with 14 bases separating them.

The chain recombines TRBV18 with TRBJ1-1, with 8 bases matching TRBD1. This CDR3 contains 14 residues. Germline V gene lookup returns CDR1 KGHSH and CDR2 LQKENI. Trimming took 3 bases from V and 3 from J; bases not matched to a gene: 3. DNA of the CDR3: TGTGCCAGCTCACCGCAACAGGGGGACACTGAAGCTTTCTTT. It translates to CASSPQQGDTEAFF.

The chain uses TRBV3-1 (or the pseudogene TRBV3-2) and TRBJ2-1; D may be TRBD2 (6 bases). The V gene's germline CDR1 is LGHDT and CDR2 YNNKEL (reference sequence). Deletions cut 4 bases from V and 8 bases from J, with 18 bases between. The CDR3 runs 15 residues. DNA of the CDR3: TGTGCCAGCAGCCCGGGAGCGTTTCAGAGCTATGAGCAGTTCTTC. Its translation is CASSPGAFQSYEQFF.

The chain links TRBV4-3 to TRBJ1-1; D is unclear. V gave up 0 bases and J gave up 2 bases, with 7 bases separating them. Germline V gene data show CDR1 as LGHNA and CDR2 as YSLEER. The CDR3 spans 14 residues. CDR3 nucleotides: TGCGCCAGCAGCCAAGATCCCCCAAACACTGAAGCTTTCTTT. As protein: CASSQDPPNTEAFF.

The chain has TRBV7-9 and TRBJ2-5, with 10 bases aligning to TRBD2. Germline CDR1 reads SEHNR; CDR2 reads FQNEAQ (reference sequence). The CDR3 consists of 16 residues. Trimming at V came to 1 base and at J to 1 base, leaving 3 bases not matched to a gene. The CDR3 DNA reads TGTGCCAGCAGCTTAGGTACTAGCGGGGTCCAAGAGACCCAGTACTTC. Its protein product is CASSLGTSGVQETQYF.

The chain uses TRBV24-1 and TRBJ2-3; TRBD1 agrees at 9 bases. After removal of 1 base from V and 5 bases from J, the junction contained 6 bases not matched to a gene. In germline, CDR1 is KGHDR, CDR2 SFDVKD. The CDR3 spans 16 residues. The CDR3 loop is CATSDFAGQGIDTQYF. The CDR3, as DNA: TGTGCCACCAGTGATTTCGCCGGACAGGGGATAGATACGCAGTATTTT.

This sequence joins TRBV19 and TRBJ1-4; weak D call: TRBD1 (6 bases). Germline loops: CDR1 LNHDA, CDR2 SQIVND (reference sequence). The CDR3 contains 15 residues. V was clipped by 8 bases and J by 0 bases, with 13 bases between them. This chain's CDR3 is CASVDRVATNEKLFF. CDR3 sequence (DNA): TGTGCCAGTGTGGACAGAGTTGCAACTAATGAAAAACTGTTTTTT.

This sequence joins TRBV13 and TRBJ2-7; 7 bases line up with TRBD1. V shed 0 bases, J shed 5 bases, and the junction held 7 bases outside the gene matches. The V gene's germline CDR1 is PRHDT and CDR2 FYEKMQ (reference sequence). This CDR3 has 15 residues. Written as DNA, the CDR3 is TGTGCCAGCAGCTTAGGTTCGACAGGGAGAGACGAGCAGTACTTC. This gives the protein CASSLGSTGRDEQYF.

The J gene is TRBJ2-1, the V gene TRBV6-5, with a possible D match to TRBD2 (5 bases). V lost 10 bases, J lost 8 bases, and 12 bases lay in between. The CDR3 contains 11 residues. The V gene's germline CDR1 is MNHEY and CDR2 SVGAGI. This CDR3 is CATIGGYEQFF. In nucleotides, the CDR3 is TGTGCCACCATAGGCGGGTATGAGCAGTTCTTC.

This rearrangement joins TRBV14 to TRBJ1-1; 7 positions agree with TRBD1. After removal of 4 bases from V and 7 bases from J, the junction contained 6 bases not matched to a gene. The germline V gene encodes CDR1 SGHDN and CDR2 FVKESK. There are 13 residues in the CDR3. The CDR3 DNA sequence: TGTGCCAGCAGCCGAACGTGGGACAGTGAAGCTTTCTTT. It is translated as CASSRTWDSEAFF.

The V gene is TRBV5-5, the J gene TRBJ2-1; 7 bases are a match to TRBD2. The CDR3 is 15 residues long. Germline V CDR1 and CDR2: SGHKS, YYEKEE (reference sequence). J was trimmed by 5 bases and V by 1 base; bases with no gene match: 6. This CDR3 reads CASSLSTGGHNEQFF. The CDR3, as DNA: TGTGCCAGCAGCTTGTCCACGGGAGGTCACAATGAGCAGTTCTTC.

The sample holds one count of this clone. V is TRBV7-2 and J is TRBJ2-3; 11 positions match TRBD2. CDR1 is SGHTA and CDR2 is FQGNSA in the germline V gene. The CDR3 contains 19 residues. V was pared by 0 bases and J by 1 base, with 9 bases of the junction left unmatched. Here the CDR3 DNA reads TGTGCCAGCAGCTTAGCGCTCTCTAGCGGGGGGAGGGGCACAGATACGCAGTATTTT. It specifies CASSLALSSGGRGTDTQYF.

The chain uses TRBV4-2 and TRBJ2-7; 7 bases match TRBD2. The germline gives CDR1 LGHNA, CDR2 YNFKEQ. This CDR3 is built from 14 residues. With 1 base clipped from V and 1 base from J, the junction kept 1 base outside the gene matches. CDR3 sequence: CASSQGLASYEQYF. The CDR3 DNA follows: TGTGCCAGCAGCCAAGGACTAGCTTCCTACGAGCAGTACTTC.

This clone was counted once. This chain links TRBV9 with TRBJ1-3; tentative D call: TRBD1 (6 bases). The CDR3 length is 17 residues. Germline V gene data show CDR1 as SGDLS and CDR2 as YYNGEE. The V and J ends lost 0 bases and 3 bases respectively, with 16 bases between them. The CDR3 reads CASSVGIPGHLGNTIYF. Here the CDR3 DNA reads TGTGCCAGCAGCGTAGGCATCCCGGGACACCTTGGAAACACCATATATTTT.

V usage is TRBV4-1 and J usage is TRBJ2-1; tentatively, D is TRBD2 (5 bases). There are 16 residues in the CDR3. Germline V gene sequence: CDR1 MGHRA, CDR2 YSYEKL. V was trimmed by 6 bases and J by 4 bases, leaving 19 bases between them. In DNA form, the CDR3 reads TGCGCCAGCAGGTTCCTAGCACAGCTGCCTTACAATGAGCAGTTCTTC. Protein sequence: CASRFLAQLPYNEQFF.

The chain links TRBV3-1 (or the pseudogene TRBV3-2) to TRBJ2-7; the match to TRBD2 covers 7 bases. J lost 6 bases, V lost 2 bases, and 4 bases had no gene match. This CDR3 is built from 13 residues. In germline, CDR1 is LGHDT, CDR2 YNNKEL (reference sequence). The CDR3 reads CASSQPGRGEQYF. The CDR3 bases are TGTGCCAGCAGCCAACCGGGGAGGGGCGAGCAGTACTTC.